The 5 T cell receptor beta chains listed next were all sequenced from one sample in a study of control samples from healthy donors and cancer patients. The assay was immunoSEQ multiplex PCR, and TCRdb's table has in-frame clones only and misses some. The table lists 40,000 to 50,000 clones, nearly 95% of them singletons. The sequencing sample was made of PBMCs. The source is a woman aged 45-65 years with head and neck cancer.

This clone was observed a few times. This chain connects TRBV6-5 to TRBJ2-2; D remains ambiguous. The germline V gene encodes CDR1 MNHEY and CDR2 SVGAGI. The CDR3 is 13 residues long. V lost 5 bases to trimming and J lost 1 base, with 5 bases between them. CDR3: CASSRQNTGELFF. DNA of the CDR3: TGTGCCAGCAGTAGACAGAACACCGGGGAGCTGTTTTTT.

This chain links TRBV11-2 with TRBJ2-7, with D possibly TRBD2 on 7 matching bases. Germline V gene lookup returns CDR1 SGHAT and CDR2 FQNNGV. CDR3 size: 18 residues. Deletions cut 6 bases from V and 4 bases from J, with 28 bases between. The CDR3 region has the DNA TGTGCCAGCAGTCCCCTGAATCGGCGACGGGGGGCTGGGTACGAGCAGTACTTC. It encodes CASSPLNRRRGAGYEQYF.

The chain combines TRBV2 with TRBJ2-1, with D possibly matching TRBD2 (5 bases). CDR1 is SNHLY, CDR2 FYNNEI, per germline. Between the trimmed V and J ends, which lost 3 bases and 0 bases, there was a span of 12 bases. The CDR3 has 16 residues. The CDR3 protein is CASSEGGLSSYNEQFF. CDR3 nucleotide sequence: TGTGCCAGCAGTGAGGGCGGGTTGAGCTCCTACAATGAGCAGTTCTTC.

This chain connects TRBV30 to TRBJ1-1; D unclear. V lost 1 base and J 4 bases, leaving 10 bases between the germline ends. Germline values: CDR1 GTSNPN, CDR2 SVGIG (reference sequence). The CDR3 contains 13 residues. The CDR3 spells CAWSAHPGTEAFF. CDR3 nucleotide sequence: TGTGCCTGGAGTGCCCACCCGGGCACTGAAGCTTTCTTT.

The chain uses TRBV7-2 and TRBJ1-6, with 10 bases lining up with TRBD1. The junction had 1 base not matched to a gene; V was cut back by 0 bases and J by 5 bases. The V gene's germline CDR1 is SGHTA and CDR2 FQGNSA. The CDR3 covers 16 residues. The CDR3 sequence is CASSLAGQGNNSPLHF. The CDR3 DNA follows: TGTGCCAGCAGCTTAGCGGGACAGGGGAATAATTCACCCCTCCACTTT.